Each of the 14 T cell receptor beta chains below was sequenced from the same sample in a study of T cell responses to AZD1222 COVID-19 vaccine. The assay was immunoSEQ multiplex PCR, and TCRdb's table has in-frame clones only and misses some. The sample has more than 95,000 clones, roughly 88% seen once. The source material was peripheral blood, sampled on day 0 of AZD1222 vaccination. These receptors were collected from an adult in good health.

The chain links TRBV21-1 to TRBJ2-3; TRBD2, the table's D call, was not compared with the DNA. TRBV21-1 corresponds to a pseudogene. CDR3 size: 13 residues. In nucleotides, the CDR3 is TGTGCCCCGCTTGGGGGGGCCACAGATACGCAGTATTTT. Translated, it gives CAPLGGATDTQYF.

The rearrangement joins TRBV4-1 to TRBJ1-4; no definite D call. Germline V gives CDR1 MGHRA, CDR2 YSYEKL. The germline V and J ends were trimmed by 4 bases and 0 bases, with 12 bases remaining between them. The CDR3 is 16 amino acids. For the CDR3, the DNA is TGCGCCAGCAGCCGAGGACCGCCTGCAACTAATGAAAAACTGTTTTTT. It is translated as CASSRGPPATNEKLFF.

CDR3 sequence (DNA): TGTGCCAGTAGTCCAAGACGGACGGCTAACACTGAAGCTTTCTTT. It is translated as CASSPRRTANTEAFF. V gene TRBV19 combines with J gene TRBJ1-1; D remains unclear. This CDR3 spans 15 amino acids. The germline V gene has CDR1 LNHDA and CDR2 SQIVND (reference sequence). Trimming took 5 bases from V and 2 from J, leaving 15 bases between them.

V usage is TRBV7-9 and J usage is TRBJ1-2; tentative D call: TRBD1 (5 bases). The CDR3 sequence is 19 residues long. V was trimmed by 2 bases and J by 6 bases, leaving 28 bases between them. Germline CDR1 and CDR2: SEHNR and FQNEAQ (reference sequence). The CDR3 DNA reads as TGTGCCAGCAGCTTAAAAGGGGATTATATCAGGGAGGAGCAACATGGCTACACCTTC. Protein sequence: CASSLKGDYIREEQHGYTF.

V usage is TRBV27 and J usage is TRBJ1-1; a weak D match, TRBD1 (5 bases). The V gene lost 3 bases and the J gene lost 4 bases, with 18 bases spanning the gap. This CDR3 region has 16 residues. CDR1 and CDR2 (germline): MNHEY, SMNVEV (reference sequence). In DNA form, the CDR3 reads TGTGCCAGCAGTTTCCGACAGCCAAAGCGGTCCACTGAAGCTTTCTTT. Encoded protein: CASSFRQPKRSTEAFF.

This chain connects TRBV4-3 to TRBJ1-4, with TRBD1 matching over 7 bases. The CDR3 is made up of 17 amino acids. CDR1 and CDR2 from the germline V gene are LGHNA and YSLEER. J lost 7 bases, V lost 0 bases, and 11 bases had no gene match. Written as DNA, the CDR3 is TGCGCCAGCAGCCAAGATGGTCTGACAGGGTGGTCTGAAAAACTGTTTTTT. It translates to CASSQDGLTGWSEKLFF.

The chain links TRBV5-6 to TRBJ2-5; possible D gene TRBD2, 6 bases. The germline V and J ends were trimmed by 1 base and 1 base, with 17 bases remaining between them. Germline V gives CDR1 SGHDT, CDR2 YYEEEE. CDR3 size: 17 residues. CDR3 nucleotides: TGTGCCAGCAGCTTGTTTCCGGGTGGAGGGGTCCAAGAGACCCAGTACTTC. It is translated as CASSLFPGGGVQETQYF.

This clone was picked up a small number of times. V is TRBV14 and J is TRBJ2-7; TRBD2 matches at 7 bases. V gave up 1 base and J gave up 4 bases; unmatched junction bases: 1. From germline, CDR1 is SGHDN and CDR2 FVKESK. This CDR3 has 13 amino acids. CDR3 amino acids: CASSQGEGYEQYF. In DNA form, the CDR3 reads TGTGCCAGCAGCCAAGGGGAGGGTTACGAGCAGTACTTC.

The chain joins TRBV11-2 to TRBJ1-2; 9 bases map to TRBD1. This CDR3 region has 16 residues. V dropped 5 bases and J dropped 0; count of bases not matched to a gene: 7. CDR1 and CDR2 from the germline V gene are SGHAT and FQNNGV. DNA of the CDR3: TGTGCCAGCAGCCGAGGACAGGGGCTAACTAACTATGGCTACACCTTC. It is translated as CASSRGQGLTNYGYTF.

The chain carries TRBV15 and TRBJ1-2; 7 nucleotides match TRBD1. The V and J ends lost 3 bases and 4 bases, in that order; junction bases with no gene match: 11. The germline gives CDR1 LNHNV, CDR2 YYDKDF (reference sequence). There are 16 residues in the CDR3. The CDR3 is CATSSPLGTDLYGYTF. The CDR3 DNA follows: TGTGCCACCAGCAGTCCCCTGGGGACAGACCTCTATGGCTACACCTTC.

This rearrangement joins TRBV5-4 to TRBJ2-1; 9 bases agree with TRBD1. Germline values: CDR1 SGHNT, CDR2 YYREEE (reference sequence). The CDR3 extends over 17 amino acids. V dropped 4 bases and J dropped 6; count of bases not matched to a gene: 14. CDR3 sequence reads: CASSRTLTGGSVNEQFF. CDR3 nucleotide sequence: TGTGCCAGCAGCAGAACCTTGACAGGGGGATCGGTCAATGAGCAGTTCTTC.

This chain uses TRBV19 with TRBJ2-5, with 11 bases fitting TRBD2. Germline values: CDR1 LNHDA, CDR2 SQIVND (reference sequence). The CDR3 consists of 16 residues. Trimming cost V 4 bases and J 1 base; bases outside gene matches: 5. CDR3: CASSTPTSGAQETQYF. The CDR3 region has the DNA TGTGCCAGTAGTACTCCGACTAGCGGGGCCCAAGAGACCCAGTACTTC.

The rearrangement links TRBV5-4 to TRBJ2-1; tentatively, D is TRBD1 (6 bases). Germline assignment: CDR1 SGHNT and CDR2 YYREEE (reference sequence). The CDR3 totals 15 residues. V lost 5 bases and J lost 1, with 13 bases in between. The chain's CDR3 is CASSIGRGSYNEQFF. CDR3 nucleotides: TGTGCCAGCAGTATTGGAAGGGGGTCCTACAATGAGCAGTTCTTC.

This clone occurred once. V gene TRBV11-2 combines with J gene TRBJ2-5, with D possibly being TRBD1 or TRBD2 (5 bases each). This CDR3 is 15 amino acids long. With 0 bases removed from V and 7 bases from J, the gap between germline ends came to 15 bases. Germline values: CDR1 SGHAT, CDR2 FQNNGV. CDR3 bases: TGTGCCAGCAGCTTAGAGGGACCCCCTGTGGGGACCCAGTACTTC. Encoded protein: CASSLEGPPVGTQYF.